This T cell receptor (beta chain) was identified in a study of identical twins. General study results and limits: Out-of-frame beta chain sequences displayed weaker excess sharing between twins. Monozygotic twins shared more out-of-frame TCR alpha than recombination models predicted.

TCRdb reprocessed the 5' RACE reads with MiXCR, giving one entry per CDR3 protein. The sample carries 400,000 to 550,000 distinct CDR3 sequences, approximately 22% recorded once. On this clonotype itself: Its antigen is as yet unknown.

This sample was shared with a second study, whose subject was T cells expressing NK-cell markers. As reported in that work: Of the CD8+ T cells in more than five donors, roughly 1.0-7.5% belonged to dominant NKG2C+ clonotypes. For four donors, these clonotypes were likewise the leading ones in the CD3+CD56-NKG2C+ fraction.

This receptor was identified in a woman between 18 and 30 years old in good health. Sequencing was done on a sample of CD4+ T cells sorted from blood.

The CDR3 coding sequence is TGTGCCAGCAGCTTCGATAACACCGGGGAGCTGTTTTTT. Protein sequence: CASSFDNTGELFF. The chain is built from TRBV5-6 and TRBJ2-2; D gene unclear. Trimming took off 2 bases at V and 2 bases at J, with 4 bases between the two ends. CDR3 length: 13 residues. Per the germline V gene, CDR1 is SGHDT and CDR2 is YYEEEE.